The clone carrying this T cell receptor beta chain came up many times. Its matching antigen is unknown. These data are taken from a study of blood T cells in healthy people across ages. Study-level findings and limits: Samples with more naive T cells showed higher observed beta diversity. The diversity estimates, figures obtained from one million T cells, were considered underestimates. Shifts in expanded clonotypes may have been confounded by donor CMV status, which was unknown.

CDR3 length: 14 residues. Germline loops: CDR1 SGDLS, CDR2 YYNGEE. The ends were cut back, 0 bases at V and 3 bases at J, with 9 bases in the middle. The authors ran a second PCR of about 6 to 11 cycles using a sample-barcoded 5' primer and a J-beta primer mix. One entry per CDR3 protein, called by TCRdb with MiXCR from the 5' RACE reads. The repertoire holds 550,000 to 650,000 distinct CDR3 sequences, approximately 30% seen once, with about 15% in the top ten. The material sequenced was blood. The chain combines TRBV9 with TRBJ1-2, with D unresolved. This TCR came from a woman aged 80 or over in good health. CDR3 residues: CASSVEIGDYGYTF. The CDR3 nucleotides read TGTGCCAGCAGCGTAGAGATCGGAGACTATGGCTACACCTTC.